This T cell receptor (beta chain) emerged from a study of PD-L1 blockade in urothelial cancer. Study background: Analysis of the blood was performed 3 weeks (second dose) and 6 weeks after treatment start.

As regards this clone: Other DNA sequences in the same sample also yield this CDR3.

Time point meaning: peripheral blood 6 weeks after treatment start. Patient sample counts ranged from 1 to 8, pretreatment and on-treatment. There are 13 residues in the CDR3. V shed 6 bases and J 2 bases; nucleotides not matched to a gene: 4. Germline CDR1 reads SNHLY; CDR2 reads FYNNEI. The assay was immunoSEQ multiplex PCR, and TCRdb's table has in-frame clones only and misses some. Of about 43,000 clones in the sample, about 83% are singletons; the top ten hold about 15%. This TCR was sampled from a man aged 55 to 69 with urothelial cancer. Sequencing was performed on PBMCs, taken around atezolizumab (anti-PD-L1) treatment. The chain carries TRBV2 and TRBJ2-7, with 7 bases that match TRBD1. The CDR3 bases are TGTGCCAGCAGGAGGGGGCTGACCTACGAGCAGTACTTC. Protein product: CASRRGLTYEQYF.